This is a list of T cell receptor beta chains from one sample in a study of blood T cells in healthy people across ages. TCRdb redid the calling of the 5' RACE reads with MiXCR, one entry per CDR3 protein. The table has 1.5 million to 1.8 million distinct CDR3 sequences, around 40% seen once; the top ten hold over 3.5%. The sequenced material came from blood. These receptors were collected from a woman under 30 in good health. Both conserved end residues are part of each CDR3. Fields, in order: V gene, clone size, D gene, J gene, CDR3 protein, CDR3 DNA. D genes are given only for firm matches. Only part of the rows carry a size: once, few, many, or a class if the clone is expanded.

V gene: TRBV27
clone size: -
D gene: -
J gene: TRBJ2-1
CDR3 protein: CASSPDSFYNEQFF
CDR3 DNA: TGTGCCAGCAGTCCGGACAGCTTCTACAATGAGCAGTTCTTC

V gene: TRBV20-1
clone size: -
D gene: -
J gene: TRBJ1-5
CDR3 protein: CSASRGTALGGNQPQHF
CDR3 DNA: TGCAGTGCTAGTCGCGGGACCGCCCTAGGTGGGAATCAGCCCCAGCATTTT

V gene: TRBV7-9
clone size: few
D gene: -
J gene: TRBJ1-1
CDR3 protein: CASSPSPVTNTEAFF
CDR3 DNA: TGTGCCAGCAGCCCGAGTCCCGTTACGAACACTGAAGCTTTCTTT

V gene: TRBV6-1
clone size: once
D gene: TRBD2
J gene: TRBJ2-7
CDR3 protein: CASSEADGGIYEQYF
CDR3 DNA: TGTGCCAGCAGTGAAGCGGACGGGGGGATCTACGAGCAGTACTTC

V gene: TRBV27
clone size: -
D gene: -
J gene: TRBJ2-5
CDR3 protein: CASSPQSVENLQETQYF
CDR3 DNA: TGTGCCAGCAGCCCCCAATCCGTCGAGAATTTACAAGAGACCCAGTACTTC

V gene: TRBV6-6
clone size: few
D gene: -
J gene: TRBJ1-2
CDR3 protein: CASNRGHNYGYTF
CDR3 DNA: TGTGCCAGCAACCGGGGCCATAACTATGGCTACACCTTC

V gene: TRBV6-5
clone size: -
D gene: -
J gene: TRBJ2-1
CDR3 protein: CASKGDSGVTYNEQFF
CDR3 DNA: TGTGCCAGCAAAGGGGACTCGGGAGTAACGTACAATGAGCAGTTCTTC

V gene: TRBV6-6
clone size: -
D gene: -
J gene: TRBJ1-1
CDR3 protein: CASRGVGGANTEAFF
CDR3 DNA: TGTGCCAGCAGGGGGGTTGGAGGGGCGAACACTGAAGCTTTCTTT

V gene: TRBV10-2
clone size: -
D gene: -
J gene: TRBJ1-1
CDR3 protein: CASSESRWGTTEAFF
CDR3 DNA: TGCGCCAGCAGTGAGTCACGGTGGGGCACCACTGAAGCTTTCTTT

V gene: TRBV4-1
clone size: -
D gene: TRBD1
J gene: TRBJ1-2
CDR3 protein: CASSQPDRGLVGYTF
CDR3 DNA: TGCGCCAGCAGCCAACCAGACAGGGGATTAGTTGGCTACACCTTC

V gene: TRBV20-1
clone size: few
D gene: TRBD1
J gene: TRBJ2-7
CDR3 protein: CSARGTGLYEQYF
CDR3 DNA: TGCAGTGCTAGGGGGACAGGGCTCTACGAGCAGTACTTC

V gene: TRBV7-9
clone size: -
D gene: -
J gene: TRBJ1-5
CDR3 protein: CAGSFSDQPQHF
CDR3 DNA: TGTGCCGGCAGCTTTTCAGATCAGCCCCAGCATTTT

V gene: TRBV27
clone size: -
D gene: -
J gene: TRBJ1-2
CDR3 protein: CASSSEMGYYYGYTF
CDR3 DNA: TGTGCCAGCAGTTCGGAGATGGGGTACTACTATGGCTACACCTTC

V gene: TRBV7-9
clone size: -
D gene: TRBD1
J gene: TRBJ2-7
CDR3 protein: CASSPMDRSYEQYF
CDR3 DNA: TGTGCCAGCAGCCCAATGGACAGGTCCTACGAGCAGTACTTC

V gene: TRBV5-1
clone size: -
D gene: -
J gene: TRBJ2-7
CDR3 protein: CASSSGGLSHNEQYF
CDR3 DNA: TGCGCCAGCAGCTCAGGGGGGCTGTCTCACAATGAGCAGTACTTC

V gene: TRBV29-1
clone size: -
D gene: -
J gene: TRBJ1-1
CDR3 protein: CSSGRGLNEAFF
CDR3 DNA: TGCAGCTCGGGACGAGGGCTTAACGAAGCTTTCTTT

V gene: TRBV5-1
clone size: -
D gene: TRBD1
J gene: TRBJ1-2
CDR3 protein: CASRFTGVPLWSNYGYTF
CDR3 DNA: TGCGCCAGCAGGTTTACAGGGGTGCCTCTTTGGTCCAACTATGGCTACACCTTC

V gene: TRBV20-1
clone size: -
D gene: -
J gene: TRBJ1-5
CDR3 protein: CSARDPRSGNQPQHF
CDR3 DNA: TGCAGTGCTAGAGACCCGAGGAGTGGCAATCAGCCCCAGCATTTT

V gene: TRBV7-2
clone size: -
D gene: TRBD1
J gene: TRBJ1-2
CDR3 protein: CASTLRAGGNYGYTF
CDR3 DNA: TGTGCCAGCACTCTAAGGGCAGGGGGAAACTATGGCTACACCTTC

V gene: TRBV7-2
clone size: few
D gene: TRBD2
J gene: TRBJ2-3
CDR3 protein: CASSLMASGGAPDTQYF
CDR3 DNA: TGTGCCAGCAGCTTAATGGCTAGCGGGGGGGCTCCAGATACGCAGTATTTT

V gene: TRBV12-3/TRBV12-4
clone size: -
D gene: TRBD2
J gene: TRBJ2-1
CDR3 protein: CASSLVGRAAPSSYNEQFF
CDR3 DNA: TGTGCCAGCAGTTTAGTTGGGAGGGCCGCTCCAAGCTCCTACAATGAGCAGTTCTTC

V gene: TRBV14
clone size: -
D gene: -
J gene: TRBJ1-1
CDR3 protein: CASSQAFGGAEAFF
CDR3 DNA: TGTGCCAGCAGCCAAGCTTTCGGGGGGGCTGAAGCTTTCTTT

V gene: TRBV10-3
clone size: -
D gene: TRBD2
J gene: TRBJ2-3
CDR3 protein: CAISESRGGGTASIDTQYF
CDR3 DNA: TGTGCCATCAGTGAGTCTCGCGGCGGGGGGACGGCTAGCATAGATACGCAGTATTTT

V gene: TRBV30
clone size: -
D gene: -
J gene: TRBJ1-4
CDR3 protein: CAWDRKDNEKLFF
CDR3 DNA: TGTGCCTGGGACAGGAAGGATAATGAAAAACTGTTTTTT

V gene: TRBV25-1
clone size: -
D gene: TRBD1
J gene: TRBJ2-7
CDR3 protein: CASSGSRDSSSQGLYEQYF
CDR3 DNA: TGTGCCAGCAGTGGTAGCCGGGACAGCTCTAGCCAGGGCCTCTACGAGCAGTACTTC

V gene: TRBV9
clone size: -
D gene: -
J gene: TRBJ2-7
CDR3 protein: CASSPHGETYNEQYF
CDR3 DNA: TGTGCCAGCAGCCCCCACGGGGAAACCTACAATGAGCAGTACTTC

V gene: TRBV11-2
clone size: -
D gene: -
J gene: TRBJ2-7
CDR3 protein: CASSPGIRDYEQYF
CDR3 DNA: TGTGCCAGCAGCCCCGGCATTCGCGATTACGAGCAGTACTTC